The entry that follows covers one TCR beta chain sequence. Its antigen is currently not known. No much larger clone is present one base from it, and per-base qualities are unavailable. The sample is drawn from a study of blood T cell repertoires in COVID-19 (dated by TCRdb to the early 2020s). Background on the whole study: The collaborator samples originated in the United States, Italy and Spain and spanned the acute and convalescent phases of COVID-19. The material from the prospective study consisted of cDNA or gDNA derived from T cells, B-cell-depleted T cells, or PBMCs. Subjects who had been exposed to COVID-19, were actively infected with it, or had recovered from it provided the deeply sampled blood TCRbeta repertoires that made up the dataset. A freely available public database, intended as a resource for researchers studying the immune response to SARS-CoV-2, is where the repertoires were released. Samples came from the ongoing ImmuneRACE study (first 160 participants) plus 1,254 subjects from 6 global collaborators. A de-identified subject ID, COVID-19 status, age in years and sex were almost always included in the sample metadata. Where available, HLA class I and class II types were obtained from metadata supplied by the sample provider rather than from assay-based typing.

TCRbeta CDR3 regions were amplified from genomic DNA by means of the immunoSEQ Assay, a bias-controlled multiplex PCR. As for the authors' bioinformatics: The number of nucleated cells in each sample was estimated by amplification of reference gene primers within the assay. To quantify the absolute abundance of each unique TCRbeta CDR3 rearrangement, sequence reads were collapsed and filtered. Productive Simpson clonality was computed per sample as the square root of Simpson's diversity index over productive rearrangements. The immuneACCESS repertoire file appears here via TCRdb, limited to in-frame rearrangements. These files lack a portion of the clones; in checked studies, under half of the deficit traces to unresolved V genes, and the cause of the others is not known. V and J calls and clone size are given by that table; D and trimming were obtained from the DNA. This sample lists 150,000 to 200,000 clones; 80% to 90% were detected once. About 1.9% of the sample goes to the ten largest clones.

The CDR3 measures 16 amino acids from cysteine to phenylalanine. Kept here is only the CDR3 DNA, which spans 48 bases and is read in frame from base 1. V is pruned by 4 bases and J by 11 bases, leaving 13 bases of the junction without a gene match. As encoded in the germline V gene, CDR1 is ENHRY while CDR2 is SYGVKD. A second Seattle source provided samples from volunteer blood donors who had recovered from COVID-19. Collaborating institutions collected whole blood in K2EDTA tubes following their own protocols. For TCRbeta analysis, collaborators shipped samples as frozen whole blood, isolated PBMCs, or DNA extracted from either of those sample types. Overall study results and their limits: Clinical and demographic metadata were provided uncurated, with the amount varying by source and participant.

The receptor was derived from a man aged 18-30 years who had recovered from COVID-19. The sample taken for sequencing was peripheral blood. The V and J segments used are TRBV10-3 and TRBJ2-1; TRBD2 matches 11 bases in the middle. The CDR3 loop reads CAISGVLAGAWGKQFF. The DNA sequence is as follows: TGTGCCATCAGTGGGGTACTAGCGGGAGCTTGGGGAAAGCAGTTCTTC.